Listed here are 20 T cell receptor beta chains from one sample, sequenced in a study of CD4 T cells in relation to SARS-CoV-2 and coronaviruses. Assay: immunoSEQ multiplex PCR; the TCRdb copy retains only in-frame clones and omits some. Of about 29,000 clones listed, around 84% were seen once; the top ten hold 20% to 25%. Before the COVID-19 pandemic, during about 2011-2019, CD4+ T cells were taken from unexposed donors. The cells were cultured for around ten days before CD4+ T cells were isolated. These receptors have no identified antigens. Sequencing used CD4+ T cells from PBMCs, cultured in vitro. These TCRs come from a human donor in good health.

The CDR3 region is CASNANVAEAFF. The CDR3 bases are TGTGCCAGTAACGCCAACGTGGCTGAAGCTTTCTTT. The gene calls are TRBV19 and TRBJ1-1; D not certain. Germline values: CDR1 LNHDA, CDR2 SQIVND (reference sequence). V lost 7 bases to trimming and J lost 6 bases, with 12 bases between them. The CDR3 has 12 amino acids.

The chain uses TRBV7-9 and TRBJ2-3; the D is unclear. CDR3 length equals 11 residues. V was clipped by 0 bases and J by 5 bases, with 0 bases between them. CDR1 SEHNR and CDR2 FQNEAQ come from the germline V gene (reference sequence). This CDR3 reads CASSLADTQYF. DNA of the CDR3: TGTGCCAGCAGCTTAGCAGATACGCAGTATTTT. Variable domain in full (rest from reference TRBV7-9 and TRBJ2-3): DTGVSQNPRHKITKRGQNVTFRCDPISEHNRLYWYRQTLGQGPEFLTYFQNEAQLEKSRLLSDRFSAERPKGSFSTLEIQRTEQGDSAMYLCASSLADTQYFGPGTRLTVL.

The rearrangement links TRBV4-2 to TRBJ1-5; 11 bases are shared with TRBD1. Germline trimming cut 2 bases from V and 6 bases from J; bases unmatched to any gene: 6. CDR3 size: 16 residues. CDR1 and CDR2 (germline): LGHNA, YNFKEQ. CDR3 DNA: TGTGCCAGCAGCCAATCTGGGACAGGGGGAAGTCAGCCCCAGCATTTT. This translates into CASSQSGTGGSQPQHF.

The CDR3 sequence is CASSLRGALMGEQYF. In DNA, the CDR3 is TGTGCCAGCAGTTTACGGGGGGCTCTTATGGGGGAGCAGTACTTC. The chain carries TRBV27 and TRBJ2-7, with TRBD2 as a possible D gene (7 bases). The CDR3 length is 15 residues. The germline V gene has CDR1 MNHEY and CDR2 SMNVEV (reference sequence). Trimming cost V 2 bases and J 7 bases, with 18 bases left between them.

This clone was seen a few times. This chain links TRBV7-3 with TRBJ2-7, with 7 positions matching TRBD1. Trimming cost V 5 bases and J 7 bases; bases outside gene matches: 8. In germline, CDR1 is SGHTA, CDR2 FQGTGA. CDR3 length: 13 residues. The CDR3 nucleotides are TGTGCCAGCAGCGTTGGACAGGCGCAAGAGCAGTACTTC. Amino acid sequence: CASSVGQAQEQYF.

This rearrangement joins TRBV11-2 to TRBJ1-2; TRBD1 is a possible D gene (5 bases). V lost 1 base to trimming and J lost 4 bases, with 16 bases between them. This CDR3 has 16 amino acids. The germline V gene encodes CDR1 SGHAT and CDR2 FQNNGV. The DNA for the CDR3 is TGTGCCAGCAGCTTAGGGAGGGACGGGACTCTCTATGGCTACACCTTC. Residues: CASSLGRDGTLYGYTF.

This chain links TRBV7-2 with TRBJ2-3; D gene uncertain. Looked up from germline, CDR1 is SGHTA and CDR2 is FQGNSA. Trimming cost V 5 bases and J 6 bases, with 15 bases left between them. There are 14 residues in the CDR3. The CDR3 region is CASSLNRLPDTQYF. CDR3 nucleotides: TGTGCCAGCAGCCTAAATAGACTGCCGGATACGCAGTATTTT.

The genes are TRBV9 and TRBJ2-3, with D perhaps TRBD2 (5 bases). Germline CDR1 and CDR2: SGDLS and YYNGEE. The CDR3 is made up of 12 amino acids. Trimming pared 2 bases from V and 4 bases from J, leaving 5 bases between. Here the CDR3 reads CASSVSADTQYF. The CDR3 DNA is TGTGCCAGCAGCGTTAGCGCAGATACGCAGTATTTT.

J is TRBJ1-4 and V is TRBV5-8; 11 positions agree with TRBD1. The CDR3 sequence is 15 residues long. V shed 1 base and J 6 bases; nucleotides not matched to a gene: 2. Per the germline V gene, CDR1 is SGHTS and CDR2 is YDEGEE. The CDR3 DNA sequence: TGTGCCAGCAGCTTGATGGGACAGGGGGATGAAAAACTGTTTTTT. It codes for CASSLMGQGDEKLFF.

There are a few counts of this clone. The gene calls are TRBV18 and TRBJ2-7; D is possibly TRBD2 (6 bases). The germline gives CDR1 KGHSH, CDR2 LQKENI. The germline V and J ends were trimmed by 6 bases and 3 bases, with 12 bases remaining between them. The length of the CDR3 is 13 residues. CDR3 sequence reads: CASSPGLFYEQYF. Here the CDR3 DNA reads TGTGCCAGCTCTCCAGGACTATTCTACGAGCAGTACTTC.

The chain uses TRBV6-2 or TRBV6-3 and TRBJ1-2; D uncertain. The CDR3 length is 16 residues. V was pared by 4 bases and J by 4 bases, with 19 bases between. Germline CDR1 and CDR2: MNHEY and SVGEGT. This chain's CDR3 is CASSSSGLTRSYGYTF. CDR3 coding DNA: TGTGCCAGCAGTTCCTCGGGTCTCACTAGGTCCTATGGCTACACCTTC.

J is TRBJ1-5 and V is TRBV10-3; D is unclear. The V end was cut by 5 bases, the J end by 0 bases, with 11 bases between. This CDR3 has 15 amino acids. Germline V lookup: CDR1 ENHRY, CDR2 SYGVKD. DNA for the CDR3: TGTGCCATCAGTATGACGGCTGATAGCAATCAGCCCCAGCATTTT. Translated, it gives CAISMTADSNQPQHF.

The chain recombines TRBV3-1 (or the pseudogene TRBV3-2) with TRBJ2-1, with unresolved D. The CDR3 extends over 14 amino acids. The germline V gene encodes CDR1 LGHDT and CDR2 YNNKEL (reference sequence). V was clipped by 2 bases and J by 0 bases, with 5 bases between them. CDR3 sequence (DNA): TGTGCCAGCAGCCAAACCAGCTCCTACAATGAGCAGTTCTTC. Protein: CASSQTSSYNEQFF.

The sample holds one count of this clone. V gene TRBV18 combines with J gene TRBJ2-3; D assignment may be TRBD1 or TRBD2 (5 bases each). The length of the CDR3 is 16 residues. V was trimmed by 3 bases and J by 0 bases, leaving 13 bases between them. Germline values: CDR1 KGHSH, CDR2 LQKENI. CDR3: CASSPYSGGSTDTQYF. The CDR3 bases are TGTGCCAGCTCACCCTACTCTGGGGGTAGCACAGATACGCAGTATTTT.

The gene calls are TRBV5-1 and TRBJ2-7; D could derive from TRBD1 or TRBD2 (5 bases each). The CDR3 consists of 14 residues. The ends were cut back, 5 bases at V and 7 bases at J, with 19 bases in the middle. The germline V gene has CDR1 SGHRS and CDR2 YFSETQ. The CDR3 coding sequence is TGCGCCAGCAGACGGACACCAGCGGTTTTAGAGCAGTACTTC. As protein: CASRRTPAVLEQYF.

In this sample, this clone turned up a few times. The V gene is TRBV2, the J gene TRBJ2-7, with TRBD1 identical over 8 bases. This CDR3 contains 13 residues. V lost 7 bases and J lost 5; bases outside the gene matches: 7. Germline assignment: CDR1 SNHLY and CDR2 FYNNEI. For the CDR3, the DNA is TGTGCCAGCACCGAGGACAGGGTAAACGAGCAGTACTTC. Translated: CASTEDRVNEQYF.

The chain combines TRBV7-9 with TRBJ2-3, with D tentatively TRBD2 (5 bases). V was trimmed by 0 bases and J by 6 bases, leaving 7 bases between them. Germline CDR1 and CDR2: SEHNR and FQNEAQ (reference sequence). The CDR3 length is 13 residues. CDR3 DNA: TGTGCCAGCAGCTTAGCGGGAGAGGATACGCAGTATTTT. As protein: CASSLAGEDTQYF.

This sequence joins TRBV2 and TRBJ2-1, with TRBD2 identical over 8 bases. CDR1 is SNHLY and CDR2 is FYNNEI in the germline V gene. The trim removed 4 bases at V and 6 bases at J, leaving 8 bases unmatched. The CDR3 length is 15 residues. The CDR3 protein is CASSARTGGGNEQFF. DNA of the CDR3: TGTGCCAGCAGTGCCAGGACGGGGGGGGGCAATGAGCAGTTCTTC.

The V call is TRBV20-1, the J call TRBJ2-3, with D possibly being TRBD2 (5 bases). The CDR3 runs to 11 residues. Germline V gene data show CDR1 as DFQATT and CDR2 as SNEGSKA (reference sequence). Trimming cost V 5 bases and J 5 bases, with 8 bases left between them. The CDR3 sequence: CSAEGLDTQYF. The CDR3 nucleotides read TGCAGTGCTGAGGGATTAGATACGCAGTATTTT.

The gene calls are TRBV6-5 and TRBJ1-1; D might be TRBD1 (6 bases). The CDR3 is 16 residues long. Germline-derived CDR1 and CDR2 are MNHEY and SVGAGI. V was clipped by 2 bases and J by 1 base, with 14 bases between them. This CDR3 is CASSYQPGTSNTEAFF. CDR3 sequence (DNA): TGTGCCAGCAGTTACCAGCCGGGGACATCGAACACTGAAGCTTTCTTT.